These 29 T cell receptor beta chains came from one sample sequenced in a study of T-cell memory formation after mild COVID-19. Each CDR3 protein gets one entry after TCRdb re-called the 5' RACE reads with MiXCR. Altogether tens of thousands of distinct CDR3 sequences are present, roughly 16% being singletons, with the ten largest covering roughly two fifths. The sequencing sample was made of PBMCs or a T cell subset sorted from them (not recorded which). The receptors here all came from a man aged 18-30 years who had mild COVID-19 (a few samples of this study predate the infection). Cell type and time point are not known.

This clonotype has a count of ten or more. This chain connects TRBV6-1 to TRBJ2-5, with 8 bases aligning to TRBD2. Germline V gives CDR1 MNHNS, CDR2 SASEGT. The CDR3 has 16 amino acids. Losses at the gene ends were 0 bases for V and 3 bases for J; bases not matched to a gene: 6. CDR3 loop: CASSEAIGSGEETQYF. In DNA, the CDR3 is TGTGCCAGCAGTGAAGCGATCGGTAGCGGGGAAGAGACCCAGTACTTC.

This rearrangement joins TRBV20-1 to TRBJ1-1; 8 positions match TRBD1. CDR1 and CDR2 from the germline V gene are DFQATT and SNEGSKA (reference sequence). V dropped 2 bases and J dropped 5; count of bases not matched to a gene: 10. This CDR3 has 15 amino acids. CDR3 residues: CSARSVQGAGTEAFF. The CDR3 coding sequence is TGCAGTGCTAGAAGTGTTCAGGGGGCTGGAACTGAAGCTTTCTTT.

The gene calls are TRBV12-3 or TRBV12-4 and TRBJ1-1; 9 bases match TRBD1. Germline trimming cut 5 bases from V and 6 bases from J; bases unmatched to any gene: 22. The CDR3 runs to 19 residues. This CDR3 reads CASSLGGQGPESPPAEAFF. For the CDR3, the DNA is TGTGCCAGCAGTCTAGGGGGACAGGGCCCGGAGAGCCCGCCGGCTGAAGCTTTCTTT.

The CDR3 DNA follows: TGTGCCAGCAGCCCGGAGAGTGGAACTACAGATACGCAGTATTTT. It translates to CASSPESGTTDTQYF. V is TRBV7-9 and J is TRBJ2-3; D remains unclear. The CDR3 is 15 residues long. Germline V lookup: CDR1 SEHNR, CDR2 FQNEAQ (reference sequence). Deletions cut 5 bases from V and 3 bases from J, with 15 bases between.

This clonotype was observed a handful of times. The V and J genes are TRBV7-2 and TRBJ2-2, with 9 bases identical to TRBD1. CDR3 length equals 16 residues. The J segment lost 7 bases and the V segment lost 4 bases, leaving 10 bases of the junction unmatched. Germline lookup yields CDR1 SGHTA and CDR2 FQGNSA. The CDR3 DNA sequence: TGTGCCAGCAGCTCACTCCACAGGGGGCAAGGCGGGGAGCTGTTTTTT. Translation: CASSSLHRGQGGELFF.

In this sample, this clonotype turned up a few times. The gene calls are TRBV6-5 and TRBJ1-2; 7 bases are a match to TRBD1. CDR3 length: 13 amino acids. V shed 5 bases and J 6 bases; nucleotides not matched to a gene: 6. Germline V gene sequence: CDR1 MNHEY, CDR2 SVGAGI. DNA for the CDR3: TGTGCCAGCAGTCTCAGGGGGTTGGATGGCTACACCTTC. Translation gives CASSLRGLDGYTF.

The count of this clonotype is one. The chain recombines TRBV4-1 with TRBJ1-1; no clear D. This CDR3 spans 13 amino acids. Germline CDR1 reads MGHRA; CDR2 reads YSYEKL. V shed 1 base and J shed 4 bases, with 7 bases lying between them. Written as DNA, the CDR3 is TGCGCCAGCAGCCAAGGATCGCTCACTGAAGCTTTCTTT. This sequence encodes CASSQGSLTEAFF.

This clonotype was seen only a few times. The chain's CDR3 is CASSLVPGTGVNTGELFF. The CDR3 region has the DNA TGTGCCAGCAGCTTGGTACCGGGGACAGGGGTGAACACCGGGGAGCTGTTTTTT. The genes are TRBV5-5 and TRBJ2-2; 10 nucleotides match TRBD1. V lost 0 bases, J lost 1 base, and 6 bases stayed unmatched. The CDR3 contains 18 residues. From germline, CDR1 is SGHKS and CDR2 YYEKEE (reference sequence).

V and J are TRBV7-6 and TRBJ2-3; no reliable D call. The CDR3 consists of 13 residues. Deletions cut 0 bases from V and 11 bases from J, with 12 bases between. Germline V lookup: CDR1 SGHVS, CDR2 FNYEAQ. The CDR3: CASSLAGPSGQYF. The CDR3 bases are TGTGCCAGCAGCTTAGCAGGCCCCTCTGGGCAGTATTTT.

J is TRBJ1-1 and V is TRBV2; D is possibly TRBD1 (5 bases). The V and J ends lost 11 bases and 9 bases respectively, with 19 bases between them. This CDR3 has 12 amino acids. Germline V gene lookup returns CDR1 SNHLY and CDR2 FYNNEI. The CDR3 region has the DNA TGTGCCTTCATTCCGGGGCAGCGGAAAGCTTTCTTT. It specifies CAFIPGQRKAFF.

This clonotype was seen a handful of times. The chain links TRBV6-2 or TRBV6-3 to TRBJ2-3; the D is unclear. Germline-derived CDR1 and CDR2 are MNHEY and SVGEGT. This CDR3 contains 16 residues. V shed 6 bases and J shed 6 bases, with 22 bases lying between them. CDR3: CASRGPGLTNRDTQYF. CDR3 DNA: TGTGCCAGCAGAGGCCCCGGGCTCACCAATCGGGATACGCAGTATTTT.

V usage is TRBV6-5 and J usage is TRBJ1-2, with D possibly matching TRBD1 (6 bases). The V gene's germline CDR1 is MNHEY and CDR2 SVGAGI. Trimming took off 6 bases at V and 7 bases at J, with 18 bases between the two ends. This CDR3 spans 14 amino acids. CDR3 in amino acids: CASSQTAGAGGYTF. CDR3 DNA sequence: TGTGCCAGCAGCCAAACCGCAGGGGCTGGTGGCTACACCTTC.

The chain links TRBV5-8 to TRBJ1-5; perhaps TRBD1 as D (6 bases). The CDR3 length is 17 residues. Germline lookup yields CDR1 SGHTS and CDR2 YDEGEE. V was clipped by 6 bases and J by 5 bases, with 24 bases between them. The CDR3 DNA sequence: TGTGCCAGCACCTTCCTACAGGGTATCAAGGCGGATCAGCCCCAGCATTTT. Its protein is CASTFLQGIKADQPQHF.

This rearrangement joins TRBV2 to TRBJ2-3; 9 bases match TRBD1. The germline V gene encodes CDR1 SNHLY and CDR2 FYNNEI. The V and J ends lost 8 bases and 0 bases, in that order; junction bases with no gene match: 6. This CDR3 spans 15 amino acids. The CDR3 nucleotides read TGTGCCAGCTCGATTGGGACAGGGAGCACAGATACGCAGTATTTT. Translation gives CASSIGTGSTDTQYF.

The chain employs TRBV7-9 and TRBJ1-2; a possible D gene is TRBD1 (6 bases). Per germline, CDR1 SEHNR and CDR2 FQNEAQ (reference sequence). The CDR3 sequence is 15 residues long. V was cut by 2 bases and J by 4 bases, with 14 bases left in between. In DNA, the CDR3 is TGTGCCAGCAGCTTATCAGTTGACAGGTTCTATGGCTACACCTTC. Translation: CASSLSVDRFYGYTF.

This chain joins TRBV7-9 and TRBJ1-1, with D perhaps TRBD1 (5 bases). Germline V gene lookup returns CDR1 SEHNR and CDR2 FQNEAQ (reference sequence). Between the trimmed V and J ends, which lost 5 bases and 5 bases, there was a span of 18 bases. There are 15 residues in the CDR3. This CDR3 reads CASSPLGGGGTEAFF. CDR3 coding DNA: TGTGCCAGCAGCCCGCTCGGGGGAGGAGGAACTGAAGCTTTCTTT.

This clonotype was recorded a few times. The chain recombines TRBV7-9 with TRBJ2-3; D gene ambiguous. Germline V CDR1 and CDR2: SEHNR, FQNEAQ (reference sequence). The CDR3 extends over 16 amino acids. The V and J ends lost 2 bases and 3 bases respectively, with 15 bases between them. CDR3 residues: CASSLFRTLGTDTQYF. Written as DNA, the CDR3 is TGTGCCAGCAGCTTATTTAGAACCCTTGGGACAGATACGCAGTATTTT.

This clonotype came up a few times. The chain has TRBV11-2 and TRBJ2-5; 8 bases fit TRBD2. CDR1 is SGHAT, CDR2 FQNNGV, per germline. After removal of 3 bases from V and 6 bases from J, the junction contained 15 bases not matched to a gene. CDR3 length: 17 residues. For the CDR3, the DNA is TGTGCCAGCAGCTTTCCAGGAGGCGGGACTAGTATTAAGACCCAGTACTTC. Translated, it gives CASSFPGGGTSIKTQYF.

The chain is built from TRBV5-1 and TRBJ1-3; D not resolved. Germline V gene data show CDR1 as SGHRS and CDR2 as YFSETQ. V was pared by 6 bases and J by 0 bases, with 13 bases between. CDR3 length: 15 residues. CDR3 DNA sequence: TGCGCCAGCACCGTCGACGGAAGCTCTGGAAACACCATATATTTT. It translates to CASTVDGSSGNTIYF.

In its sample, this clonotype was seen a few times. The gene calls are TRBV20-1 and TRBJ2-5; 12 bases fit TRBD2. The V gene end was trimmed by 5 bases and the J gene end by 4 bases; junction bases not matched to a gene: 8. There are 15 residues in the CDR3. CDR1 and CDR2 from the germline V gene are DFQATT and SNEGSKA (reference sequence). CDR3 residues: CSALRTSGVAETQYF. The CDR3, as DNA: TGCAGTGCTCTTAGGACTAGCGGGGTAGCAGAGACCCAGTACTTC.

This chain connects TRBV20-1 to TRBJ2-2, with D possibly matching TRBD1 (5 bases). From germline, CDR1 is DFQATT and CDR2 SNEGSKA (reference sequence). The CDR3 sequence is 16 residues long. Trimming removed 5 bases from V and 1 base from J, with 17 bases in between. The DNA of the CDR3 is TGCAGTGCTGGCGCCCCAGGGCACAGGAACACCGGGGAGCTGTTTTTT. Protein: CSAGAPGHRNTGELFF.

This clonotype was counted only a few times. The chain employs TRBV7-9 and TRBJ2-5, with D possibly being TRBD2 (6 bases). Per germline, CDR1 SEHNR and CDR2 FQNEAQ (reference sequence). Trimming took 3 bases from V and 3 from J, leaving 20 bases between them. CDR3 length: 17 residues. As DNA, the CDR3 is TGTGCCAGCAGCTTGGTGGGTTCGGGGGATCCTAAAGAGACCCAGTACTTC. It encodes CASSLVGSGDPKETQYF.

The chain has TRBV5-1 and TRBJ2-1; 9 nucleotides agree with TRBD1. CDR1 and CDR2 (germline): SGHRS, YFSETQ. This CDR3 has 14 residues. J was trimmed by 6 bases and V by 2 bases; bases with no gene match: 3. This chain's CDR3 is CASSFQTGGNEQFF. The DNA of the CDR3 is TGCGCCAGCAGCTTTCAGACAGGGGGCAATGAGCAGTTCTTC. Using reference TRBV5-1 and TRBJ2-1 for the parts outside the CDR3, the full variable domain is KAGVTQTPRYLIKTRGQQVTLSCSPISGHRSVSWYQQTPGQGLQFLFEYFSETQRNKGNFPGRFSGRQFSNSRSEMNVSTLELGDSALYLCASSFQTGGNEQFFGPGTRLTVL.

This clonotype was counted a few times. The rearrangement uses TRBV5-4 and TRBJ2-3, with 7 nucleotides matching TRBD1. Germline assignment: CDR1 SGHNT and CDR2 YYREEE (reference sequence). This CDR3 is built from 13 residues. V lost 4 bases, J lost 6 bases, and 5 bases stayed unmatched. The CDR3 nucleotides are TGTGCCAGCAGCCCGACAGGGTACGATACGCAGTATTTT. Translating gives CASSPTGYDTQYF.

The chain joins TRBV4-2 to TRBJ1-5; D unclear. The germline V gene has CDR1 LGHNA and CDR2 YNFKEQ. V lost 0 bases and J lost 5, with 11 bases in between. CDR3 length: 15 amino acids. The CDR3, as DNA: TGTGCCAGCAGCCAAGATCGCCAGATAGATCAGCCCCAGCATTTT. Translation gives CASSQDRQIDQPQHF.

Of note for this clonotype: The germline gene is not matched at one end of the junction; a read error may be the cause. J is TRBJ1-2 and V is TRBV4-1; perhaps TRBD1 as D (5 bases). Germline CDR1 is MGHRA and CDR2 is YSYEKL. This CDR3 comprises 14 residues. The CDR3: CASIQDTGPYGYTF. The CDR3 nucleotides read TGCGCCAGCATCCAAGATACGGGACCCTATGGCTACACCTTC.

This clonotype was picked up many times. V gene TRBV4-2 combines with J gene TRBJ2-7; D remains unclear. V lost 0 bases and J 3 bases, leaving 9 bases between the germline ends. CDR1 is LGHNA, CDR2 YNFKEQ, per germline. This CDR3 contains 14 residues. The CDR3 loop is CASSQDSHGYEQYV. For the CDR3, the DNA is TGTGCCAGCAGCCAAGATTCGCACGGCTACGAGCAGTACGTC.

The genes are TRBV4-1 and TRBJ2-7, with D hard to call. The germline V and J ends were trimmed by 3 bases and 2 bases, with 17 bases remaining between them. This CDR3 spans 16 amino acids. CDR1 and CDR2 (germline): MGHRA, YSYEKL. CDR3 coding DNA: TGCGCCAGCAGCCAGGAGACGTGGTCCCGAACCTACGAGCAGTACTTC. Its translation: CASSQETWSRTYEQYF.

The table lists this clonotype with a few counts. The V and J genes are TRBV7-3 and TRBJ2-1; 7 bases are shared with TRBD2. J gave up 2 bases and V 5 bases, and 6 bases lay outside the gene matches. This CDR3 contains 15 residues. Germline-derived CDR1 and CDR2 are SGHTA and FQGTGA. CDR3 amino acids: CASSPISGAYNEQFF. CDR3 sequence (DNA): TGTGCCAGCAGCCCAATCAGCGGGGCCTACAATGAGCAGTTCTTC.